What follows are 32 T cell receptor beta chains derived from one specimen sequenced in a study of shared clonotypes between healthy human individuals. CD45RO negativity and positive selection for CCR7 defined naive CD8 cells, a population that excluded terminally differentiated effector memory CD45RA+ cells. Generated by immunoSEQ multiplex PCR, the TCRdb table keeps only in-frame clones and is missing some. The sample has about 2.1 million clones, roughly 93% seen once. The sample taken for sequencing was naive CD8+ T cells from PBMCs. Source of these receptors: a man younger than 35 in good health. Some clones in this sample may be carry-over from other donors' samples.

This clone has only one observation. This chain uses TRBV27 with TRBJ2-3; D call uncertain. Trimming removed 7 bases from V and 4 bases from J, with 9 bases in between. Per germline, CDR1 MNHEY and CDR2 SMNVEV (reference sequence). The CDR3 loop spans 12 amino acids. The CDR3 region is CASNRPADTQYF. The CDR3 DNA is TGTGCCAGCAACCGCCCCGCAGATACGCAGTATTTT.

The CDR3 sequence: CASSLSISVGTDTQYF. The CDR3 region has the DNA TGTGCCAGCAGTTTATCCATCTCTGTTGGTACAGATACGCAGTATTTT. V is TRBV28 and J is TRBJ2-3; no firm D call. Germline CDR1 is MDHEN and CDR2 is SYDVKM. This CDR3 contains 16 residues. Trimming removed 1 base from V and 3 bases from J, with 14 bases in between.

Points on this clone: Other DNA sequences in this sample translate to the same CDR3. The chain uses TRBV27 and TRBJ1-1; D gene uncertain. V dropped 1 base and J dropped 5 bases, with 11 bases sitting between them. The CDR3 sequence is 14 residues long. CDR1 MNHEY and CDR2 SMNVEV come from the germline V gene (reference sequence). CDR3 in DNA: TGTGCCAGCAGTTTATACAGCCGAGGGACTGAAGCTTTCTTT. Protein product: CASSLYSRGTEAFF.

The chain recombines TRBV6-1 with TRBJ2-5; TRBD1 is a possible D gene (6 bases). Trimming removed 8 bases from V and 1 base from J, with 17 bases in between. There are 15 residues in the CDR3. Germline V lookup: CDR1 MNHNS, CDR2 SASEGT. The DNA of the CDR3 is TGTGCCAGCCAGGCAGGAGACAGGAGCCAAGAGACCCAGTACTTC. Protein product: CASQAGDRSQETQYF.

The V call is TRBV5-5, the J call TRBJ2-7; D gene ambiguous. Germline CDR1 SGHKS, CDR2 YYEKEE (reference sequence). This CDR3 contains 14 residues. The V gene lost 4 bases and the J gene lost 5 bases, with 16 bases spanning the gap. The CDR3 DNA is TGTGCCAGCAGCATACCCATAAAAGGCCACGAGCAGTACTTC. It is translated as CASSIPIKGHEQYF. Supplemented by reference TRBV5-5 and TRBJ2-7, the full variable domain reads DAGVTQSPTHLIKTRGQQVTLRCSPISGHKSVSWYQQVLGQGPQFIFQYYEKEERGRGNFPDRFSARQFPNYSSELNVNALLLGDSALYLCASSIPIKGHEQYFGPGTRLTVT.

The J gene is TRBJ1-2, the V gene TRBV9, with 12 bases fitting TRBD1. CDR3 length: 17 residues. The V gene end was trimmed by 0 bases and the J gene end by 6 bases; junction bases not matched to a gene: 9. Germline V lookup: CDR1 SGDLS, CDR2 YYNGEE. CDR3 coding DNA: TGTGCCAGCAGCGTAGCTCCCCTCGGGACAGGGGGCAATGGCTACACCTTC. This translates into CASSVAPLGTGGNGYTF.

DNA of the CDR3: TGTGCCAGCTCACCACCGGACGCGGCGTCCTACGAGCAGTACTTC. It is translated as CASSPPDAASYEQYF. V and J are TRBV18 and TRBJ2-7; no definite D call. Trimming took off 0 bases at V and 1 base at J, with 10 bases between the two ends. This CDR3 has 15 amino acids. The germline gives CDR1 KGHSH, CDR2 LQKENI.

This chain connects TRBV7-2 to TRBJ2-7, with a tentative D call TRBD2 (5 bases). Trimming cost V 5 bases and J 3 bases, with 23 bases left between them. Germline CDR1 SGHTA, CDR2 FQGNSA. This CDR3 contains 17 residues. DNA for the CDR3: TGTGCCAGCAGCGAAGAGGGCAGCCGCCGGGTCTACTACGAGCAGTACTTC. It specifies CASSEEGSRRVYYEQYF.

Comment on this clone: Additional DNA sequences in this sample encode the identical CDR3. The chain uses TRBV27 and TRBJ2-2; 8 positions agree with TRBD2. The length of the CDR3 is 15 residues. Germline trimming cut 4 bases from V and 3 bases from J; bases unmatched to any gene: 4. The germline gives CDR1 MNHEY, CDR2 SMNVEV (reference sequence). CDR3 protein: CASSSKREYTGELFF. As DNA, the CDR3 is TGTGCCAGCAGTTCGAAGCGGGAGTACACCGGGGAGCTGTTTTTT.

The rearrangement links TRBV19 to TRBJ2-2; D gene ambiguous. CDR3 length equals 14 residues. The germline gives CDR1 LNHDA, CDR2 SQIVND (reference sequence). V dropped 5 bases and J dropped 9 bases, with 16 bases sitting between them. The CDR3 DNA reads TGTGCCAGTAGTTCCCGAGGCGGCAGCCGGGAGCTGTTTTTT. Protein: CASSSRGGSRELFF.

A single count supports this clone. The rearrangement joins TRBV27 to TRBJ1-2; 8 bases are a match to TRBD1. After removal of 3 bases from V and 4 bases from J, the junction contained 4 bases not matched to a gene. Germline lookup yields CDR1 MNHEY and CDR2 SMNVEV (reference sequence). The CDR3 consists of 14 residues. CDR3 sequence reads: CASSFAGGAYGYTF. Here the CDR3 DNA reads TGTGCCAGCAGTTTCGCAGGGGGCGCCTATGGCTACACCTTC.

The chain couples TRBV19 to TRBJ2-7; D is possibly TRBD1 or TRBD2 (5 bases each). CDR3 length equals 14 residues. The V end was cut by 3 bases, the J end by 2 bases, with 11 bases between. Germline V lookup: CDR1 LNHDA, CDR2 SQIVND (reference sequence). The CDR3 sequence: CASSMGETPYEQYF. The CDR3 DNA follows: TGTGCCAGTAGTATGGGGGAGACCCCCTACGAGCAGTACTTC.

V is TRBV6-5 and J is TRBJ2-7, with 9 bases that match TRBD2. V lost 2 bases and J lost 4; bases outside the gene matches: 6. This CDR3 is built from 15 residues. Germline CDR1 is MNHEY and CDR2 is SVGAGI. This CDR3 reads CASSYESSGIYEQYF. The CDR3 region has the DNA TGTGCCAGCAGTTACGAGTCTAGCGGGATTTACGAGCAGTACTTC.

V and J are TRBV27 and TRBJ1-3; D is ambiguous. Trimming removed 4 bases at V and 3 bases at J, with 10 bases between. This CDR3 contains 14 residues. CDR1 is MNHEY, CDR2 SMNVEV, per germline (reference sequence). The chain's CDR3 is CASSSRTIGNTIYF. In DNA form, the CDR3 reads TGTGCCAGCAGTTCACGGACCATTGGAAACACCATATATTTT.

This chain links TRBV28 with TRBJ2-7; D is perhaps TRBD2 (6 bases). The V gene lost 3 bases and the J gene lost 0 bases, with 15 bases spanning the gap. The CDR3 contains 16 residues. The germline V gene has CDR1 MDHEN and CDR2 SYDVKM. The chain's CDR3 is CASSFRVGGSSYEQYF. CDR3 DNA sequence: TGTGCCAGCAGTTTTCGTGTCGGGGGAAGCTCCTACGAGCAGTACTTC.

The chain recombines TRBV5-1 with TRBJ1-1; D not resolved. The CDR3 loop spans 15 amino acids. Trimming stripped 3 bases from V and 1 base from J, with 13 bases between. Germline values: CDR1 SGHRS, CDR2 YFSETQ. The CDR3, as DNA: TGCGCCAGCAGCTCCCTTCTACACCCGAACACTGAAGCTTTCTTT. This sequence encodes CASSSLLHPNTEAFF.

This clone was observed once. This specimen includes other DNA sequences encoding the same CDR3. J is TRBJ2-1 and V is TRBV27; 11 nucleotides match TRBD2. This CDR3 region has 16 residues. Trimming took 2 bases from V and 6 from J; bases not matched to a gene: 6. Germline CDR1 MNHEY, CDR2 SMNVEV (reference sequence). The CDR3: CASSLGLAGGFNEQFF. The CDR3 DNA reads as TGTGCCAGCAGTTTAGGGCTAGCGGGAGGATTCAATGAGCAGTTCTTC.

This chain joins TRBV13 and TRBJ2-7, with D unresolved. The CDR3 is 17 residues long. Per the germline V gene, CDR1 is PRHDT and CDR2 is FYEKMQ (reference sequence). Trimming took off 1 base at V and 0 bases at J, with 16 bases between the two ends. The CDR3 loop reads CASSLAPAGPNSYEQYF. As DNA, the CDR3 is TGTGCCAGCAGCTTAGCCCCGGCCGGACCAAACTCCTACGAGCAGTACTTC.

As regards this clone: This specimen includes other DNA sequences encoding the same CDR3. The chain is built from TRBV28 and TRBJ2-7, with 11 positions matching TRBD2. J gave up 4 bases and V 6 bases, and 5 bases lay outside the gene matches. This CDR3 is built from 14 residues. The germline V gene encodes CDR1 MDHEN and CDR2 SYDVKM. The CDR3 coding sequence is TGTGCCAGCAGGCTAGCGGGAGGTTCGTACGAGCAGTACTTC. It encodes CASRLAGGSYEQYF.

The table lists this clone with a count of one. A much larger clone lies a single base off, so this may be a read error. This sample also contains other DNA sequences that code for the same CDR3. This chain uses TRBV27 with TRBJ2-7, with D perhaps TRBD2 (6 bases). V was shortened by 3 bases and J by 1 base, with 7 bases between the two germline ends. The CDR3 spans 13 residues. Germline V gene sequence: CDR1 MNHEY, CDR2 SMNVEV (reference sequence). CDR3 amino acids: CASSLGRSYEQYF. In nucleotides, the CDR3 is TGTGCCAGCAGTTTGGGGAGGTCCTACGAGCAGTACTTC.

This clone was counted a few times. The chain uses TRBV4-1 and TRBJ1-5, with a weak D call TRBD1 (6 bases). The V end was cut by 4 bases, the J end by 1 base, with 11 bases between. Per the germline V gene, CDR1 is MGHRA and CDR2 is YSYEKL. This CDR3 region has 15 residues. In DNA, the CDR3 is TGCGCCAGCAGCCTAAGCAGGGGAAGCAATCAGCCCCAGCATTTT. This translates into CASSLSRGSNQPQHF.

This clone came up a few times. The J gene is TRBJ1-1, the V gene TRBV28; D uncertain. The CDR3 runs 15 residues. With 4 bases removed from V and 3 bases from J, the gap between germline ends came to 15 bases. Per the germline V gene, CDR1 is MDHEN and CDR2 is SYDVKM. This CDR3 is CASSSPGEGHTEAFF. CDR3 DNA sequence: TGTGCCAGCAGTTCCCCGGGCGAAGGACACACTGAAGCTTTCTTT.

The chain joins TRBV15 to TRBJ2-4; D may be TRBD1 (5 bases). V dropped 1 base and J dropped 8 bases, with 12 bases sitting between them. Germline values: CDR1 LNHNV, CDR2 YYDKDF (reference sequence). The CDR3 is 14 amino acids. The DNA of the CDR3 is TGTGCCACCAGCAGAGTACAGGTTAAGGACATTCAGTACTTC. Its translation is CATSRVQVKDIQYF.

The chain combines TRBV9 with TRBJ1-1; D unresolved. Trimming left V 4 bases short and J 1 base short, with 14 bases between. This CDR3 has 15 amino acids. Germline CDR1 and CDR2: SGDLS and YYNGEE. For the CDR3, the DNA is TGTGCCAGCAGCCCTTGGGCAGCCCGGAACACTGAAGCTTTCTTT. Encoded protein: CASSPWAARNTEAFF.

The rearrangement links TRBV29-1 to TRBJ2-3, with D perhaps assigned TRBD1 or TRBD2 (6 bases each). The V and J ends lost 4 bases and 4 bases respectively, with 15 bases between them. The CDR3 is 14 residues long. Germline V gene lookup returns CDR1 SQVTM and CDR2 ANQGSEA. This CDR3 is CSVGGVGGSDTQYF. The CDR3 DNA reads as TGCAGCGTTGGGGGAGTGGGGGGCTCAGATACGCAGTATTTT.

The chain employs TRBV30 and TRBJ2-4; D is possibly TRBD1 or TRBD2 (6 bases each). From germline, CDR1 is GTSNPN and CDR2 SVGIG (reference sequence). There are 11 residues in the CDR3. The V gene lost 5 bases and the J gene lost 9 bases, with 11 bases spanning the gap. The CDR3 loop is CAWRGGSIQYF. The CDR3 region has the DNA TGTGCCTGGCGAGGGGGGAGCATTCAGTACTTC.

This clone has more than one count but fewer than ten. DNA for the CDR3: TGTGCCAGCAGTTGGACCGGTAGCAATCAGCCCCAGCATTTT. Protein: CASSWTGSNQPQHF. The chain links TRBV2 to TRBJ1-5; D ambiguous. The CDR3 totals 14 residues. Per germline, CDR1 SNHLY and CDR2 FYNNEI. Trimming shortened V by 5 bases and J by 0 bases, and 8 bases separated the two germline ends. The entire variable domain, with the rest obtained from reference TRBV2 and TRBJ1-5, is as follows: EPEVTQTPSHQVTQMGQEVILRCVPISNHLYFYWYRQILGQKVEFLVSFYNNEISEKSEIFDDQFSVERPDGSNFTLKIRSTKLEDSAMYFCASSWTGSNQPQHFGDGTRLSIL.

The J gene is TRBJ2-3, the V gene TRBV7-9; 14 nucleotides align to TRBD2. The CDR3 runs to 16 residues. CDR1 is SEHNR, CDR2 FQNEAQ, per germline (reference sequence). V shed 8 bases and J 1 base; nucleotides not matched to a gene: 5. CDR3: CASSGLAGEGTDTQYF. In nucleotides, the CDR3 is TGTGCCAGCTCGGGACTAGCGGGAGAGGGCACAGATACGCAGTATTTT.

CDR3 sequence: CASSTGQAAFKNIQYF. As DNA, the CDR3 is TGTGCCAGCAGTACCGGACAGGCGGCTTTCAAAAACATTCAGTACTTC. The chain combines TRBV2 with TRBJ2-4; 7 bases line up with TRBD1. The germline V gene has CDR1 SNHLY and CDR2 FYNNEI. After removal of 5 bases from V and 3 bases from J, the junction contained 10 bases not matched to a gene. CDR3 length: 16 residues.

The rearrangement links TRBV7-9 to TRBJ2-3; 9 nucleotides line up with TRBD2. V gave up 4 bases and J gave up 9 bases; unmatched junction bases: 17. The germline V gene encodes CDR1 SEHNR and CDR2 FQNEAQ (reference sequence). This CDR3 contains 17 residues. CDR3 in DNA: TGTGCCAGCAGCTCCCGTGAGGGGCGGGAGGGCCTACTGACGCAGTATTTT. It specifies CASSSREGREGLLTQYF.

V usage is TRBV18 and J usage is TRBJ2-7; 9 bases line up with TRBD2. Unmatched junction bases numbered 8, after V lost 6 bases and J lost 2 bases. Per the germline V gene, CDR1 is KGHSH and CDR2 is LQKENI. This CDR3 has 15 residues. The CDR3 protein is CASSPLAGTTYEQYF. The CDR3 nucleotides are TGTGCCAGCTCCCCGCTAGCGGGGACGACCTACGAGCAGTACTTC.

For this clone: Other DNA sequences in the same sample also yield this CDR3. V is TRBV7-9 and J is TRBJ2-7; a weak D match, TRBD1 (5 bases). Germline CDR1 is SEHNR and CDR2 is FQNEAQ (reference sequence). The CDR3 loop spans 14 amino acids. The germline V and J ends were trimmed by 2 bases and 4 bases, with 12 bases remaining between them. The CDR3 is CASSLPGSPYEQYF. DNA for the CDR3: TGTGCCAGCAGCTTACCAGGGTCTCCGTACGAGCAGTACTTC.